These 10 T cell receptor beta chains originate from one sample sequenced in a study of blood T cell repertoires in COVID-19. Sequenced by immunoSEQ multiplex PCR; TCRdb stores in-frame clones only, minus some. In the table there are 210,000 or so clones, 83% of which are singletons. Specimen: peripheral blood. These receptor sequences come from a woman aged 30 to 39 with COVID-19, enrolled during active disease.

The chain carries TRBV6-4 and TRBJ2-1, with D possibly TRBD2 on 5 matching bases. V shed 2 bases and J shed 8 bases, with 13 bases lying between them. CDR1 MRHNA and CDR2 SNTAGT come from the germline V gene. This CDR3 spans 14 amino acids. The CDR3 region is CASSDGVWGDEQFF. CDR3 sequence (DNA): TGTGCCAGCAGTGACGGTGTTTGGGGAGATGAGCAGTTCTTC.

This clone has more than one count but fewer than ten. This chain links TRBV29-1 with TRBJ1-1; D is uncertain. The CDR3 has 13 residues. Germline CDR1 is SQVTM and CDR2 is ANQGSEA. Trimming took 5 bases from V and 7 from J, leaving 17 bases between them. The CDR3 loop is CSVYTADFNEAFF. In DNA form, the CDR3 reads TGCAGCGTTTACACGGCCGACTTCAATGAAGCTTTCTTT.

This clone was seen a handful of times. The rearrangement links TRBV7-9 to TRBJ2-3; TRBD2 matches 9 bases. V lost 8 bases, J lost 4 bases, and 7 bases stayed unmatched. The CDR3 totals 14 residues. The germline CDR1 and CDR2 sequences are SEHNR and FQNEAQ (reference sequence). CDR3 protein: CASGDSGRPDTQYF. The CDR3 coding sequence is TGTGCCAGCGGTGATAGCGGGAGACCAGATACGCAGTATTTT.

The CDR3: CASSPGTGIFNEAFF. As DNA, the CDR3 is TGCGCCAGCAGCCCGGGGACAGGGATTTTTAATGAAGCTTTCTTT. This chain joins TRBV5-1 and TRBJ1-1; 9 bases line up with TRBD1. The CDR3 is 15 residues long. Germline V gives CDR1 SGHRS, CDR2 YFSETQ. J gave up 7 bases and V 4 bases, and 11 bases lay outside the gene matches.

The gene calls are TRBV4-2 and TRBJ2-1; D is unresolved. The CDR3 length is 13 residues. CDR1 and CDR2 from the germline V gene are LGHNA and YNFKEQ. Trimming took 0 bases from V and 9 from J, leaving 9 bases between them. CDR3 DNA: TGTGCCAGCAGCCAAGACCACGGTAGTGAGCAGTTCTTC. Translated: CASSQDHGSEQFF.

The rearrangement links TRBV9 to TRBJ1-1; perhaps TRBD1 as D (6 bases). The CDR3 runs 16 residues. The germline V gene encodes CDR1 SGDLS and CDR2 YYNGEE. V gave up 4 bases and J gave up 4 bases, with 20 bases separating them. The CDR3 loop reads CASSPRGRGARTEAFF. CDR3 nucleotide sequence: TGTGCCAGCAGCCCCAGGGGTCGCGGCGCTCGCACTGAAGCTTTCTTT.

The chain joins TRBV11-2 to TRBJ2-3; the match to TRBD2 covers 8 bases. CDR3 length equals 15 residues. The junction had 4 bases not matched to a gene; V was cut back by 1 base and J by 4 bases. The germline CDR1 and CDR2 sequences are SGHAT and FQNNGV. As DNA, the CDR3 is TGTGCCAGCAGCTTAGGCGGGAGGCTCGCAGATACGCAGTATTTT. This gives the protein CASSLGGRLADTQYF. Together with reference TRBV11-2 and TRBJ2-3, the CDR3 gives the full variable domain: EAGVAQSPRYKIIEKRQSVAFWCNPISGHATLYWYQQILGQGPKLLIQFQNNGVVDDSQLPKDRFSAERLKGVDSTLKIQPAKLEDSAVYLCASSLGGRLADTQYFGPGTRLTVL.

This chain joins TRBV5-3 and TRBJ1-6; D is unresolved. TRBV5-3 is designated an ORF whose function remains uncertain. CDR3 length: 18 amino acids. V lost 0 bases, J lost 0 bases, and 13 bases lay in between. CDR3 sequence reads: CARSLGSGSHSYNSPLHF. The CDR3 coding sequence is TGTGCCAGAAGCTTGGGGAGTGGGTCACACTCCTATAATTCACCCCTCCACTTT.

The rearrangement joins TRBV27 to TRBJ1-4; no firm D call. Germline CDR1 MNHEY, CDR2 SMNVEV (reference sequence). V shed 3 bases and J shed 0 bases, with 8 bases lying between them. The CDR3 is 15 residues long. Written as DNA, the CDR3 is TGTGCCAGCAGTTTCAACAGTGCAACTAATGAAAAACTGTTTTTT. Protein product: CASSFNSATNEKLFF.

V gene TRBV27 combines with J gene TRBJ1-6; D not resolved. Trimming removed 7 bases at V and 7 bases at J, with 17 bases between. Germline assignment: CDR1 MNHEY and CDR2 SMNVEV (reference sequence). This CDR3 has 15 residues. The CDR3 DNA reads TGTGCCAGCACCATAATGGGCAGGCCCAATTCACCCCTCCACTTT. Translation gives CASTIMGRPNSPLHF.